Here is one T cell receptor beta chain with its context. Its antigen is not identified. The data derive from a study of Ad26.COV2.S vaccination and SARS-CoV-2 variants. Study conclusions and caveats: Greater spike-specific TCR breadth was seen in vaccine recipients than in placebo recipients. Responses of spike-specific T cells (both CD8+ and CD4+) reportedly showed substantial breadth after vaccination.

Between the trimmed V and J ends, which lost 1 base and 6 bases, there was a span of 4 bases. The germline gives CDR1 SEHNR, CDR2 FQNEAQ (reference sequence). The length of the CDR3 is 12 residues. Treatment given: about 20 received Ad26.COV2.S at low or high dose, single or two shots; roughly five received placebo; per-sample allocation not given. Day 63 following the first vaccine or placebo injection was when the samples were taken. Ad26.COV2.S expressed prefusion-stabilized spike from the original Wuhan strain. The repertoire was sequenced with immunoSEQ multiplex PCR; TCRdb's copy has only in-frame clones and lacks some. The sample has around 300,000 clones; 75% to 90% are singletons.

The sample here was peripheral blood, taken in a trial of Ad26.COV2.S vaccine versus placebo. The sequence derives from a person between 18 and 60 years old who received the Ad26.COV2.S COVID-19 vaccine or a placebo. The gene calls are TRBV7-9 and TRBJ1-5; D gene unclear. The CDR3 sequence: CASSLDFQPQHF. CDR3 bases: TGTGCCAGCAGCTTAGATTTTCAGCCCCAGCATTTT. The full variable domain, in which reference TRBV7-9 and TRBJ1-5 provide the parts outside the CDR3, is DTGVSQNPRHKITKRGQNVTFRCDPISEHNRLYWYRQTLGQGPEFLTYFQNEAQLEKSRLLSDRFSAERPKGSFSTLEIQRTEQGDSAMYLCASSLDFQPQHFGDGTRLSIL.